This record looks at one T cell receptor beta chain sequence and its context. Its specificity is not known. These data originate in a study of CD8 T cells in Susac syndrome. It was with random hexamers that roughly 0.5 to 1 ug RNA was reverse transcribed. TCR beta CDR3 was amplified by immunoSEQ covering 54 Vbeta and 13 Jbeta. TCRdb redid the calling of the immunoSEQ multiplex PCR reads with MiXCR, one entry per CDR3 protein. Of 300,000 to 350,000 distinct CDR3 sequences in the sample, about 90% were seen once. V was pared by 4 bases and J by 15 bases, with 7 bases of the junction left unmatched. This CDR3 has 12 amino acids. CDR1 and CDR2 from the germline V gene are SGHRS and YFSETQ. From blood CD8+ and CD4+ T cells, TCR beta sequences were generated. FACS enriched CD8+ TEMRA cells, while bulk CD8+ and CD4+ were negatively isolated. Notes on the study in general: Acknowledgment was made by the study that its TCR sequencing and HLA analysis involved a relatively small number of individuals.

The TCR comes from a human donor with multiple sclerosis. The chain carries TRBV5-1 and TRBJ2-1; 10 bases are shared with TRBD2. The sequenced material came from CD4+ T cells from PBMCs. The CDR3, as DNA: TGCGCCAGCAGCCCCCTAGCGGGGGCTGGGTTCTTC. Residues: CASSPLAGAGFF.